This passage covers 24 T cell receptor beta chains from one sample sequenced in a study of blood T cell repertoires in COVID-19. Some clones are missing from TCRdb's copy, which holds only in-frame ones; the method was immunoSEQ multiplex PCR. Of roughly 130,000 clones in the sample, 84% were seen once. Sample: PBMCs or T cells enriched from blood (not recorded which). These receptor sequences come from a woman in her twenties or thirties who had recovered from COVID-19.

The V and J genes are TRBV23-1 and TRBJ1-1; tentative D call: TRBD1 (6 bases). TRBV23-1 is an ORF, and what it does is uncertain. V shed 0 bases and J shed 1 base, with 21 bases lying between them. The CDR3 runs 19 residues. The CDR3 nucleotides are TGCGCCAGCAGTCAATCGGGGGCCGGGAAGTTGGTACCGAACACTGAAGCTTTCTTT. Protein: CASSQSGAGKLVPNTEAFF.

The chain employs TRBV7-6 and TRBJ2-5; weak D call: TRBD1 (7 bases). V dropped 5 bases and J dropped 5 bases, with 15 bases sitting between them. This CDR3 region has 14 residues. The germline CDR1 and CDR2 sequences are SGHVS and FNYEAQ. The CDR3: CASSATGAGETQYF. CDR3 DNA: TGTGCCAGCAGCGCCACAGGGGCGGGGGAGACCCAGTACTTC.

V and J are TRBV4-1 and TRBJ1-3, with a possible D match to TRBD1 (6 bases). Trimming removed 3 bases at V and 4 bases at J, with 16 bases between. The CDR3 contains 16 residues. Germline V CDR1 and CDR2: MGHRA, YSYEKL. CDR3 DNA sequence: TGCGCCAGCAGCCAGCTACAGGGAAGGTCAGGAAACACCATATATTTT. It is translated as CASSQLQGRSGNTIYF.

This chain joins TRBV7-9 and TRBJ2-3, with 11 bases aligning to TRBD2. Germline V lookup: CDR1 SEHNR, CDR2 FQNEAQ (reference sequence). Trimming removed 6 bases from V and 4 bases from J; junction bases left unmatched: 6. The CDR3 is 15 amino acids. The CDR3 spells CASRLLAGVADTQYF. CDR3 sequence (DNA): TGTGCCAGCAGATTACTAGCGGGAGTAGCAGATACGCAGTATTTT.

The chain is built from TRBV2 and TRBJ2-2; 11 bases are shared with TRBD2. Unmatched junction bases numbered 3, after V lost 6 bases and J lost 6 bases. The CDR3 loop spans 14 amino acids. CDR1 and CDR2 (germline): SNHLY, FYNNEI. The CDR3 protein is CASSDSGRAGELFF. In DNA form, the CDR3 reads TGTGCCAGCAGCGATAGCGGGAGGGCCGGGGAGCTGTTTTTT.

This clone was observed once. V is TRBV28 and J is TRBJ2-1, with D possibly being TRBD1 (7 bases). The germline V gene has CDR1 MDHEN and CDR2 SYDVKM. V was clipped by 10 bases and J by 5 bases, with 18 bases between them. The length of the CDR3 is 14 residues. In DNA form, the CDR3 reads TGTGCCACTCAGGGGGGCTCCGCTAACAATGAGCAGTTCTTC. Translated: CATQGGSANNEQFF.

The rearrangement links TRBV9 to TRBJ2-2, with D perhaps matching TRBD2 (7 bases). Trimming removed 6 bases from V and 4 bases from J, with 22 bases in between. The CDR3 is 17 amino acids. Germline loops: CDR1 SGDLS, CDR2 YYNGEE. In nucleotides, the CDR3 is TGTGCCAGCACCTCTTCGGGGGGCGGGTACCGCACCGGGGAGCTGTTTTTT. Protein sequence: CASTSSGGGYRTGELFF.

The chain has TRBV7-5 and TRBJ1-4; the table names TRBD1, a call not compared with the DNA. TRBV7-5 is a recognized pseudogene. This CDR3 is built from 14 residues. The CDR3 protein is CVRSLGQGKEKLFF. The CDR3 nucleotides read TGTGTCAGAAGCCTGGGACAGGGTAAGGAAAAACTGTTTTTT.

J is TRBJ1-5 and V is TRBV7-2, with no clear D. The germline CDR1 and CDR2 sequences are SGHTA and FQGNSA. V was shortened by 1 base and J by 4 bases, with 11 bases between the two germline ends. The length of the CDR3 is 15 residues. Here the CDR3 DNA reads TGTGCCAGCAGCTTAGGGCAGTCCCTTAATCAGCCCCAGCATTTT. The encoded protein is CASSLGQSLNQPQHF.

The V gene is TRBV18, the J gene TRBJ1-1, with D uncertain. Per the germline V gene, CDR1 is KGHSH and CDR2 is LQKENI. The V and J ends lost 2 bases and 1 base respectively, with 11 bases between them. The CDR3 has 15 amino acids. This CDR3 reads CASSPGRVANTEAFF. Here the CDR3 DNA reads TGTGCCAGCTCACCAGGGCGGGTAGCGAACACTGAAGCTTTCTTT.

This clone was counted once. The V call is TRBV7-3, the J call TRBJ2-1; TRBD2 agrees at 11 bases. CDR3 length: 19 residues. CDR1 is SGHTA, CDR2 FQGTGA, per germline. Trimming cost V 5 bases and J 8 bases; bases outside gene matches: 20. For the CDR3, the DNA is TGTGCCAGCAGCCCGTTTCGGCCCACCGGGACTAGCGGAGTTGATGAGCAGTTCTTC. It is translated as CASSPFRPTGTSGVDEQFF.

This clone has just a few counts. This chain links TRBV28 with TRBJ1-6; TRBD1 aligns across 7 bases. J lost 15 bases, V lost 7 bases, and 18 bases had no gene match. Germline CDR1 is MDHEN and CDR2 is SYDVKM. This CDR3 is 15 amino acids long. CDR3 sequence: CASKQGQVLQLGLHF. The CDR3 DNA follows: TGTGCCAGCAAACAAGGACAGGTCCTCCAATTAGGCCTCCACTTT.

This chain joins TRBV4-1 and TRBJ1-5; no reliable D call. The CDR3 length is 15 residues. V shed 5 bases and J shed 7 bases, with 18 bases lying between them. Germline V lookup: CDR1 MGHRA, CDR2 YSYEKL. CDR3 loop: CASSSTLGREQPQHF. The CDR3, as DNA: TGCGCCAGCAGCTCCACCCTGGGGAGAGAACAGCCCCAGCATTTT.

The table lists this clone with a count of one. V and J are TRBV12-3 or TRBV12-4 and TRBJ1-6, with D possibly matching TRBD1 (5 bases). Trimming removed 3 bases from V and 6 bases from J, with 6 bases in between. The CDR3 is made up of 13 amino acids. The CDR3 DNA sequence: TGTGCCAGCAGTTTGCAGGGTAATTCACCCCTCCACTTT. Translating gives CASSLQGNSPLHF.

The chain combines TRBV28 with TRBJ2-5, with 8 positions matching TRBD2. Germline V CDR1 and CDR2: MDHEN, SYDVKM. The CDR3 runs 15 residues. The junction had 6 bases not matched to a gene; V was cut back by 2 bases and J by 4 bases. The CDR3 loop reads CASSLNTGGRETQYF. The CDR3 DNA follows: TGTGCCAGCAGTTTAAATACGGGAGGGCGAGAGACCCAGTACTTC.

Here the CDR3 reads CASKTGMNTEAFF. The CDR3 region has the DNA TGTGCCAGTAAGACAGGGATGAACACTGAAGCTTTCTTT. V gene TRBV7-2 combines with J gene TRBJ1-1; the match to TRBD1 covers 7 bases. The CDR3 is 13 residues long. Germline loops: CDR1 SGHTA, CDR2 FQGNSA. V gave up 9 bases and J gave up 0 bases; unmatched junction bases: 4.

J is TRBJ2-7 and V is TRBV18, with 7 bases lining up with TRBD1. V shed 3 bases, J shed 4 bases, and the junction held 6 bases outside the gene matches. The CDR3 totals 14 residues. CDR1 is KGHSH, CDR2 LQKENI, per germline. CDR3 sequence reads: CASSPSQGVYEQYF. The CDR3 DNA is TGTGCCAGCTCACCTTCCCAGGGGGTATACGAGCAGTACTTC.

The chain employs TRBV28 and TRBJ1-5, with D unclear. Per the germline V gene, CDR1 is MDHEN and CDR2 is SYDVKM. The CDR3 has 17 amino acids. Trimming took off 4 bases at V and 2 bases at J, with 18 bases between the two ends. The DNA of the CDR3 is TGTGCCAGCAGTTCCTTAGTTTATCTGGTTGGCAATCAGCCCCAGCATTTT. Translation gives CASSSLVYLVGNQPQHF.

The chain uses TRBV5-8 and TRBJ1-2, with 10 bases fitting TRBD1. The V segment lost 4 bases and the J segment 5 bases; nucleotides outside the gene matches: 14. Germline loops: CDR1 SGHTS, CDR2 YDEGEE. The CDR3 is 17 residues long. This chain's CDR3 is CASSLVPARTGGYGYTF. The DNA of the CDR3 is TGTGCCAGCAGCCTAGTCCCCGCCAGGACAGGGGGGTATGGCTACACCTTC.

The chain carries TRBV7-9 and TRBJ1-2; no clear D gene. This CDR3 comprises 14 residues. V was pared by 2 bases and J by 4 bases, with 11 bases between. Germline CDR1 is SEHNR and CDR2 is FQNEAQ (reference sequence). CDR3 DNA sequence: TGTGCCAGCAGCTTAAGAGGAGGACGCTATGGCTACACCTTC. This codes for CASSLRGGRYGYTF.

V and J are TRBV7-8 and TRBJ1-1; 7 bases are shared with TRBD1. After removal of 5 bases from V and 0 bases from J, the junction contained 6 bases not matched to a gene. Germline V gene data show CDR1 as SGHVS and CDR2 as FQNEAQ. The CDR3 has 15 amino acids. The CDR3 coding sequence is TGTGCCAGCAGCCCCTACAGGGGAATGAACACTGAAGCTTTCTTT. Residues: CASSPYRGMNTEAFF.

The CDR3 loop reads CASSSLRGKNTEAFF. The CDR3 DNA follows: TGTGCCAGCAGCTCCCTTAGAGGCAAGAACACTGAAGCTTTCTTT. The genes are TRBV11-2 and TRBJ1-1, with unresolved D. CDR3 size: 15 residues. CDR1 and CDR2 from the germline V gene are SGHAT and FQNNGV. The germline V and J ends were trimmed by 4 bases and 1 base, with 13 bases remaining between them.

This clone came up a few times. CDR3 in DNA: TGTGCCAGCAGCTCCGCGGGAGATACGCAGTATTTT. This gives the protein CASSSAGDTQYF. V gene TRBV7-3 combines with J gene TRBJ2-3, with TRBD2 as a possible D gene (5 bases). V was shortened by 4 bases and J by 5 bases, with 7 bases between the two germline ends. Germline-derived CDR1 and CDR2 are SGHTA and FQGTGA. The CDR3 contains 12 residues.

V is TRBV18 and J is TRBJ1-1; TRBD1 agrees at 7 bases. Germline lookup yields CDR1 KGHSH and CDR2 LQKENI. This CDR3 region has 12 residues. Germline trimming cut 4 bases from V and 13 bases from J; bases unmatched to any gene: 9. The CDR3, as DNA: TGTGCCAGCTCACGGGACAGCAGCAGAGGTTTCTTT. Translation gives CASSRDSSRGFF.